This T cell receptor (beta chain) was captured by sequencing in a study of memory CD4+ T cells and cytomegalovirus serostatus. The CDR3 covers 16 residues. Germline CDR1 LGHNA, CDR2 YNFKEQ. The trim removed 0 bases at V and 2 bases at J, leaving 4 bases unmatched. Findings and caveats of the study: CD4+ memory repertoires contained 67 of 164 reported CMV TCRbeta sequences.

The sort gate was single viable CD3+CD4+CD8-CD45RO+ cells for memory CD4+ T cells. Original data processing: After removing out-of-frame reads, 2,204,828 distinct TCRbeta sequences remained. Profiling relied on immunoSEQ multiplex PCR, and the TCRdb table lists in-frame clones only, not all of them. V and J calls and clone size are as listed in that table; D and trimming were resolved from the DNA. The sample contains about 52,000 clones, around 83% of which appear only once. Turning to this clone: Antigen unknown.

Sequencing was done on a sample of memory CD4+ T cells from blood. This clonotype was sampled from an adult in good health and CMV-seropositive. The V and J genes are TRBV4-2 and TRBJ2-7, with 10 nucleotides matching TRBD2. CDR3 in amino acids: CASSQETSGLPYEQYF. The CDR3 nucleotides are TGTGCCAGCAGCCAAGAGACTAGCGGGCTTCCCTACGAGCAGTACTTC.